The rows below give T cell receptor beta chains drawn from one sample of a study of blood T cell repertoires in COVID-19. TCRdb keeps only in-frame clones here, not all; method: immunoSEQ multiplex PCR. The table has roughly 60,000 clones, almost 85% seen once. Sample: peripheral blood. Receptor source: a man aged 55-75 years with acute or convalescent COVID-19. CDR3s include the opening cysteine and the closing phenylalanine or tryptophan. The order of the fields is CDR3 protein, V gene, J gene.

CDR3aa: CASSPLGDSHAGYTF; v_gene: TRBV18; j_gene: TRBJ1-2
CDR3aa: CASSQDNRDYYGYTF; v_gene: TRBV4-2; j_gene: TRBJ1-2
CDR3aa: CASSRTGNQPQHF; v_gene: TRBV4-1; j_gene: TRBJ1-5
CDR3aa: CASTELVSGQGRVRHEKLFF; v_gene: TRBV6-1; j_gene: TRBJ1-4
CDR3aa: CASGTGAKNIQYF; v_gene: TRBV19; j_gene: TRBJ2-4
CDR3aa: CASSLFSGGGPYNEQFF; v_gene: TRBV27; j_gene: TRBJ2-1
CDR3aa: CASSSQGQGYEQYF; v_gene: TRBV27; j_gene: TRBJ2-7
CDR3aa: CASSLRRGQPQHF; v_gene: TRBV6-5; j_gene: TRBJ1-5
CDR3aa: CASSLRQGGDEKLFF; v_gene: TRBV7-9; j_gene: TRBJ1-4
CDR3aa: CASSPLGGASSVLTF; v_gene: TRBV6-6; j_gene: TRBJ2-6
CDR3aa: CASSSGGLGYGYTF; v_gene: TRBV7-9; j_gene: TRBJ1-2
CDR3aa: CASSPRELGSGNTIYF; v_gene: TRBV18; j_gene: TRBJ1-3
CDR3aa: CASGRDATDTQYF; v_gene: TRBV7-9; j_gene: TRBJ2-3
CDR3aa: CASSLLGQGVDSPLHF; v_gene: TRBV5-1; j_gene: TRBJ1-6
CDR3aa: CASSSPGQSTDTQYF; v_gene: TRBV5-8; j_gene: TRBJ2-3
CDR3aa: CAASGGPSTQYF; v_gene: TRBV6-5; j_gene: TRBJ2-3
CDR3aa: CASSVGQGSTEAFF; v_gene: TRBV2; j_gene: TRBJ1-1
CDR3aa: CASSSLPGHLTEAFF; v_gene: TRBV5-5; j_gene: TRBJ1-1
CDR3aa: CASSLQGRGTGELFF; v_gene: TRBV5-1; j_gene: TRBJ2-2
CDR3aa: CASTLLVHRVVSGANVLTF; v_gene: TRBV5-8; j_gene: TRBJ2-6
CDR3aa: CATSSSGTSNSPLHF; v_gene: TRBV15; j_gene: TRBJ1-6
CDR3aa: CASSYSPTGGSYEQYF; v_gene: TRBV27; j_gene: TRBJ2-7
CDR3aa: CASSQIQGSGYTF; v_gene: TRBV14; j_gene: TRBJ1-2
CDR3aa: CASRSGANVLTF; v_gene: TRBV19; j_gene: TRBJ2-6
CDR3aa: CASSFQNYNSPLHF; v_gene: TRBV7-2; j_gene: TRBJ1-6
CDR3aa: CASSYTNGGNQPQHF; v_gene: TRBV27; j_gene: TRBJ1-5
CDR3aa: CATSDGQGYGYTF; v_gene: TRBV24-1; j_gene: TRBJ1-2
CDR3aa: CASRFSSGANVLTF; v_gene: TRBV2; j_gene: TRBJ2-6
CDR3aa: CASSFTILRGNTGELFF; v_gene: TRBV7-2; j_gene: TRBJ2-2
CDR3aa: CASSFPTGGAGNTEAFF; v_gene: TRBV5-1; j_gene: TRBJ1-1
CDR3aa: CASSSDASLYTEAFF; v_gene: TRBV7-8; j_gene: TRBJ1-1
CDR3aa: CASISGGFNEQFF; v_gene: TRBV27; j_gene: TRBJ2-1
CDR3aa: CAINPGFLDEQFF; v_gene: TRBV10-3; j_gene: TRBJ2-1
CDR3aa: CASSLLYALDYEQFF; v_gene: TRBV7-2; j_gene: TRBJ2-1
CDR3aa: CASSYRMDREHYGYTF; v_gene: TRBV6-6; j_gene: TRBJ1-2
CDR3aa: CASSFRGGGSNQPQHF; v_gene: TRBV28; j_gene: TRBJ1-5
CDR3aa: CASSEVRRTNYGYTF; v_gene: TRBV2; j_gene: TRBJ1-2
CDR3aa: CASSSTGTAYYEQYF; v_gene: TRBV11-2; j_gene: TRBJ2-7
CDR3aa: CASSPGTGATEAFF; v_gene: TRBV5-1; j_gene: TRBJ1-1
CDR3aa: CASSSGGTSYEQYF; v_gene: TRBV6-5; j_gene: TRBJ2-7
CDR3aa: CASTHTSRQGAGYTF; v_gene: TRBV7-2; j_gene: TRBJ1-2
CDR3aa: CASSPGIGGPYGYTF; v_gene: TRBV5-6; j_gene: TRBJ1-2
CDR3aa: CASSVAGGTYNEQFF; v_gene: TRBV5-6; j_gene: TRBJ2-1
CDR3aa: CASSQEGWAGEKLFF; v_gene: TRBV4-1; j_gene: TRBJ1-4
CDR3aa: CAWMKRDRNTEAFF; v_gene: TRBV30; j_gene: TRBJ1-1
CDR3aa: CASRFSGTGVYEQYF; v_gene: TRBV6-5; j_gene: TRBJ2-7
CDR3aa: CASSSTRAGGISTNTEAFF; v_gene: TRBV27; j_gene: TRBJ1-1
CDR3aa: CASSDRTSTDTQYF; v_gene: TRBV2; j_gene: TRBJ2-3
CDR3aa: CASSLIGVTNEKLFF; v_gene: TRBV7-2; j_gene: TRBJ1-4
CDR3aa: CASSSRWSQETQYF; v_gene: TRBV18; j_gene: TRBJ2-5
CDR3aa: CASSLSTSGGSYNEQFF; v_gene: TRBV7-3; j_gene: TRBJ2-1
CDR3aa: CASSLRGEGAETQYF; v_gene: TRBV5-4; j_gene: TRBJ2-5
CDR3aa: CASSTIYPQGSGVVGELFF; v_gene: TRBV7-9; j_gene: TRBJ2-2
CDR3aa: CASSIRDGTYNEQFF; v_gene: TRBV19; j_gene: TRBJ2-1